This T cell receptor (beta chain) was sequenced in a study of blood T cell repertoires in COVID-19. Overall study: Both acute and convalescent COVID-19 samples were obtained from the United States, Italy and Spain.

Germline V gives CDR1 LGHNA, CDR2 YSLEER. Trimming removed 0 bases at V and 4 bases at J, with 12 bases between. CDR3 length: 16 residues. Sequenced by immunoSEQ multiplex PCR; TCRdb stores in-frame clones only, minus some. The table records 150,000 to 200,000 clones, roughly 90% of them present only once. In this sample, this clone turned up once. The chain recombines TRBV4-3 with TRBJ2-2; possible D gene TRBD2, 6 bases. This TCR derives from a woman in her twenties or thirties who had recovered from COVID-19. The sequenced material came from PBMCs or T cells enriched from blood (not recorded which). The DNA for the CDR3 is TGCGCCAGCAGCCAAGATTTTAACGGGGGCACCGGGGAGCTGTTTTTT. Protein sequence: CASSQDFNGGTGELFF.